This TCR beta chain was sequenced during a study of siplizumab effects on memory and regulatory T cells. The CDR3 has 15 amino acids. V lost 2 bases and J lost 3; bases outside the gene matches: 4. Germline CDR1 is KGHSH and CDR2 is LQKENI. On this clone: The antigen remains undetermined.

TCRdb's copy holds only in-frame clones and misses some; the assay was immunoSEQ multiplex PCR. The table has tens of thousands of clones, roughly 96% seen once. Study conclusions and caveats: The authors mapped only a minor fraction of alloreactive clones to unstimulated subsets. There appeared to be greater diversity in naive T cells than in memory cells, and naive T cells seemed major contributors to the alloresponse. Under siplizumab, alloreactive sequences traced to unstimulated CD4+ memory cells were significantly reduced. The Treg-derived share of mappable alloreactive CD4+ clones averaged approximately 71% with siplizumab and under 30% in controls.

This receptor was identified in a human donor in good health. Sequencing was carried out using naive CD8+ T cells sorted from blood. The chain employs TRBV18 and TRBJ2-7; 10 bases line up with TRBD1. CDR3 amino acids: CASSPSGTGVYEQYF. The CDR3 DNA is TGTGCCAGCTCACCATCAGGGACAGGGGTCTACGAGCAGTACTTC. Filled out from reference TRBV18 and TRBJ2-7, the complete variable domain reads NAGVMQNPRHLVRRRGQEARLRCSPMKGHSHVYWYRQLPEEGLKFMVYLQKENIIDESGMPKERFSAEFPKEGPSILRIQQVVRGDSAAYFCASSPSGTGVYEQYFGPGTRLTVT.